Below, 31 T cell receptor beta chains from the same sample are listed, as sequenced in a study of blood T cells in healthy people across ages. Primed by a sample-barcoded 5' primer and a J-beta primer mix, a second PCR proceeded for roughly 7 to 11 cycles. Each CDR3 protein gets one entry after TCRdb re-called the 5' RACE reads with MiXCR. The sample includes over 1,500,000 distinct CDR3 sequences, roughly 52% seen only once; the top ten take less than 2.5%. Sequencing was performed on blood. All receptors come from a woman in her thirties or forties in good health.

This clonotype was detected only a few times. The chain carries TRBV6-6 and TRBJ1-1, with 10 bases aligning to TRBD1. J gave up 6 bases and V 2 bases, and 0 bases lay outside the gene matches. This CDR3 is built from 13 residues. Germline CDR1 is MNHNY and CDR2 is SVGAGI (reference sequence). The CDR3 bases are TGTGCCAGCAGTTACGGGACAGGGGCTGAAGCTTTCTTT. Amino acids: CASSYGTGAEAFF.

This chain connects TRBV6-2 or TRBV6-3 to TRBJ1-2; 8 nucleotides agree with TRBD1. The CDR3 is 17 amino acids. Losses at the gene ends were 2 bases for V and 6 bases for J; bases not matched to a gene: 14. The germline V gene encodes CDR1 MNHEY and CDR2 SVGEGT. The CDR3 DNA reads TGTGCCAGCAGTTACGACACGACAGGGGCCGGTGTGAATGGCTACACCTTC. Its translation is CASSYDTTGAGVNGYTF.

A remark on this clonotype: The conserved closing phenylalanine or tryptophan is absent in this CDR3, likely reflecting a read error. The DNA for the CDR3 is TGTGCCAGCAGCCCAGCATTGGGGGGCACCTACGAGCAGTACTAC. Protein sequence: CASSPALGGTYEQYY. The chain carries TRBV3-1 and TRBJ2-7; TRBD1 or TRBD2 may be the D gene (6 bases each). The CDR3 covers 15 residues. V lost 4 bases, J lost 2 bases, and 15 bases lay in between. The germline V gene encodes CDR1 LGHDT and CDR2 YNNKEL (reference sequence).

About this clonotype: This clone may be a read error of a much larger clone one base away. The rearrangement joins TRBV5-6 to TRBJ2-7; 8 bases align to TRBD1. J lost 6 bases, V lost 4 bases, and 9 bases had no gene match. This CDR3 comprises 14 residues. The germline CDR1 and CDR2 sequences are SGHDT and YYEEEE. CDR3 in DNA: TGTGCCAGCAGCGTGGATCTTGACAGGGGCGAGCAGTACTTC. Amino acid sequence: CASSVDLDRGEQYF.

This clonotype has a handful of counts. The chain links TRBV6-2 or TRBV6-3 to TRBJ2-4; TRBD1 is a possible D gene (6 bases). The better agreement between TRBJ2-7 and the DNA end casts doubt on the J call. The CDR3 loop spans 12 amino acids. Germline CDR1 is MNHEY and CDR2 is SVGEGT. The CDR3 loop is CASSRDKYEQYF. The CDR3 nucleotides are TGTGCCAGCAGCCGGGACAAATACGAGCAGTACTTC.

The rearrangement joins TRBV9 to TRBJ2-2, with 9 bases fitting TRBD1. The CDR3 totals 16 residues. From germline, CDR1 is SGDLS and CDR2 YYNGEE. The V gene end was trimmed by 2 bases and the J gene end by 2 bases; junction bases not matched to a gene: 4. The CDR3 spells CASSVGTGFNTGELFF. The CDR3 nucleotides read TGTGCCAGCAGCGTGGGGACAGGGTTTAACACCGGGGAGCTGTTTTTT.

The rearrangement links TRBV4-1 to TRBJ1-2, with D possibly being TRBD1 (6 bases). This CDR3 comprises 16 residues. Per the germline V gene, CDR1 is MGHRA and CDR2 is YSYEKL. V was clipped by 4 bases and J by 2 bases, with 17 bases between them. The CDR3 reads CASSREPRGRNYGYTF. CDR3 coding DNA: TGCGCCAGCAGCCGCGAGCCCAGGGGAAGAAACTATGGCTACACCTTC.

This clonotype has a handful of counts. V and J are TRBV28 and TRBJ1-2; TRBD1 might be the D (6 bases). The CDR3 extends over 15 amino acids. Trimming removed 4 bases from V and 5 bases from J, with 17 bases in between. Germline CDR1 is MDHEN and CDR2 is SYDVKM. The CDR3 is CASSSPGRGQYGYTF. In nucleotides, the CDR3 is TGTGCCAGCAGTTCCCCCGGCAGGGGCCAATATGGCTACACCTTC.

CDR3 sequence reads: CASSQAVYQETQYF. As DNA, the CDR3 is TGTGCCAGCAGCCAAGCAGTGTACCAAGAGACCCAGTACTTC. The genes are TRBV4-2 and TRBJ2-5, with unresolved D. V was clipped by 1 base and J by 0 bases, with 6 bases between them. Germline CDR1 reads LGHNA; CDR2 reads YNFKEQ. There are 14 residues in the CDR3.

This clonotype has just a few counts. The gene calls are TRBV6-1 and TRBJ2-1; D not resolved. This CDR3 is built from 16 residues. Trimming removed 1 base from V and 4 bases from J, with 14 bases in between. Germline V gene data show CDR1 as MNHNS and CDR2 as SASEGT. The CDR3 nucleotides read TGTGCCAGCAGTGAAGTGCCTGGGTCCACATACAATGAGCAGTTCTTC. It is translated as CASSEVPGSTYNEQFF.

The chain carries TRBV7-8 and TRBJ2-5, with D possibly being TRBD1 (6 bases). Germline CDR1 reads SGHVS; CDR2 reads FQNEAQ. V shed 5 bases and J shed 7 bases, with 14 bases lying between them. The CDR3 has 13 amino acids. As DNA, the CDR3 is TGTGCCAGCAGCATCAGGGGCTTAGGGACCCAGTACTTC. It specifies CASSIRGLGTQYF.

The chain combines TRBV21-1 with TRBJ2-1; the D call of TRBD1 is as the table states it, not checked on the DNA. TRBV21-1 constitutes a pseudogene. The CDR3 covers 17 residues. Written as DNA, the CDR3 is TGTGCCAGCAGCAAAGCCCCCCTGGGGGCCGAGAACAATGAGCAGTTCTTC. This codes for CASSKAPLGAENNEQFF.

This clonotype has just a few counts. The rearrangement uses TRBV20-1 and TRBJ2-1, with 7 bases identical to TRBD1. V lost 5 bases and J lost 2; bases outside the gene matches: 15. CDR1 is DFQATT, CDR2 SNEGSKA, per germline (reference sequence). The CDR3 runs 17 residues. CDR3 DNA: TGCAGTGCTTACCCAATAGGGTCGGGACAGACCTACAATGAGCAGTTCTTC. Protein sequence: CSAYPIGSGQTYNEQFF.

V and J are TRBV29-1 and TRBJ2-5; D is undetermined. The V end was cut by 4 bases, the J end by 7 bases, with 16 bases between. The CDR3 totals 13 residues. The germline V gene encodes CDR1 SQVTM and CDR2 ANQGSEA. In DNA, the CDR3 is TGCAGCGTTGGGAAGGGTTTCTCAGGGACCCAGTACTTC. This codes for CSVGKGFSGTQYF.

This clonotype was recorded once. J is TRBJ1-1 and V is TRBV20-1; 8 bases match TRBD1. Germline CDR1 is DFQATT and CDR2 is SNEGSKA (reference sequence). This CDR3 is 13 amino acids long. V lost 3 bases to trimming and J lost 6 bases; unmatched junction nucleotides: 6. As DNA, the CDR3 is TGCAGTGCTAGGGACAGGGTTTCCGCTGAAGCTTTCTTT. Translating it yields CSARDRVSAEAFF.

This clonotype was counted between two and nine times. The chain uses TRBV24-1 and TRBJ2-1; TRBD1 matches at 7 bases. The germline V gene has CDR1 KGHDR and CDR2 SFDVKD. The V segment lost 10 bases and the J segment 4 bases; nucleotides outside the gene matches: 3. This CDR3 has 12 amino acids. The CDR3 spells CATKGAYNEQFF. The CDR3 coding sequence is TGTGCCACGAAGGGGGCGTACAATGAGCAGTTCTTC.

The chain has TRBV4-3 and TRBJ2-7; the match to TRBD1 covers 7 bases. J was trimmed by 2 bases and V by 4 bases; bases with no gene match: 5. The CDR3 contains 14 residues. Germline V gene sequence: CDR1 LGHNA, CDR2 YSLEER. CDR3 sequence reads: CASSLTDRTYEQYF. CDR3 coding DNA: TGCGCCAGCAGCCTGACGGACAGGACCTACGAGCAGTACTTC.

This clonotype has only a few counts. The V and J genes are TRBV7-3 and TRBJ2-7, with D tentatively TRBD1 (5 bases). The germline V and J ends were trimmed by 0 bases and 6 bases, with 21 bases remaining between them. This CDR3 has 17 amino acids. Germline V gives CDR1 SGHTA, CDR2 FQGTGA. The CDR3 loop reads CASSLTPTGHRRLEQYF. The CDR3 DNA follows: TGTGCCAGCAGCTTAACCCCGACCGGACACCGGCGACTCGAGCAGTACTTC.

CDR3 DNA sequence: TGTGCCAGCAGAATTGGGGCAGATACGCAGTATTTT. Translating it yields CASRIGADTQYF. The chain joins TRBV12-3 or TRBV12-4 to TRBJ2-3, with D hard to call. This CDR3 is 12 amino acids long. V lost 6 bases, J lost 4 bases, and 8 bases lay in between.

The genes are TRBV7-9 and TRBJ1-2; D might be TRBD1 (6 bases). V dropped 5 bases and J dropped 6 bases, with 22 bases sitting between them. Looked up from germline, CDR1 is SEHNR and CDR2 is FQNEAQ (reference sequence). The CDR3 consists of 16 residues. CDR3 loop: CASSDLLGQMMHGYTF. CDR3 sequence (DNA): TGTGCCAGCAGCGATTTACTTGGACAGATGATGCATGGCTACACCTTC.

For the CDR3, the DNA is TGTGCCAGCAGCCAGGACAGGGGGAGTGAAAAACTGTTTTTT. Encoded protein: CASSQDRGSEKLFF. The J gene is TRBJ1-4, the V gene TRBV7-9, with 10 bases fitting TRBD1. V shed 5 bases and J 7 bases; nucleotides not matched to a gene: 4. The CDR3 is 14 residues long. Per germline, CDR1 SEHNR and CDR2 FQNEAQ (reference sequence).

The V call is TRBV7-3, the J call TRBJ1-1; maybe TRBD1 (5 bases). This CDR3 has 13 residues. The V and J ends lost 8 bases and 1 base respectively, with 11 bases between them. Germline values: CDR1 SGHTA, CDR2 FQGTGA. The CDR3: CASGRGENTEAFF. The CDR3 nucleotides read TGTGCCAGCGGCCGGGGGGAGAACACTGAAGCTTTCTTT.

The J gene is TRBJ1-2, the V gene TRBV4-3; D is possibly TRBD1 (6 bases). Germline values: CDR1 LGHNA, CDR2 YSLEER. The CDR3 has 18 residues. V was cut by 0 bases and J by 2 bases, with 19 bases left in between. CDR3 sequence reads: CASSQDGRFGGLNYGYTF. In nucleotides, the CDR3 is TGCGCCAGCAGCCAAGATGGGCGTTTCGGGGGCTTGAACTATGGCTACACCTTC.

In DNA, the CDR3 is TGTGCCAGCAGGGGTTCAGGGGTCAGCTCCTACGAGCAGTACTTC. This sequence encodes CASRGSGVSSYEQYF. The V and J genes are TRBV6-2 or TRBV6-3 and TRBJ2-7; D is perhaps TRBD1 (6 bases). The CDR3 totals 15 residues. Germline CDR1 and CDR2: MNHEY and SVGEGT. Trimming removed 6 bases from V and 0 bases from J, with 15 bases in between.

This clonotype was observed once. The chain combines TRBV6-6 with TRBJ1-6; TRBD1 might be the D (6 bases). Germline V CDR1 and CDR2: MNHNY, SVGAGI (reference sequence). V shed 2 bases and J shed 6 bases, with 17 bases lying between them. The CDR3 consists of 17 residues. This chain's CDR3 is CASSYKADSRFNSPLHF. The CDR3 nucleotides read TGTGCCAGCAGTTACAAGGCGGACAGCCGATTTAATTCACCCCTCCACTTT.

The V call is TRBV5-1, the J call TRBJ2-5; 7 bases are a match to TRBD2. From germline, CDR1 is SGHRS and CDR2 YFSETQ. CDR3 length: 15 residues. Trimming took 4 bases from V and 1 from J; bases not matched to a gene: 7. In DNA, the CDR3 is TGCGCCAGCAGCCTCACTAGCGTTGGCCAAGAGACCCAGTACTTC. As protein: CASSLTSVGQETQYF.

This clonotype came up a few times. The gene calls are TRBV6-6 and TRBJ2-6; the match to TRBD1 covers 9 bases. The V segment lost 10 bases and the J segment 0 bases; nucleotides outside the gene matches: 4. CDR1 is MNHNY, CDR2 SVGAGI, per germline (reference sequence). This CDR3 spans 15 amino acids. CDR3 in amino acids: CAMGQGLSGANVLTF. For the CDR3, the DNA is TGTGCCATGGGACAGGGCCTCTCTGGGGCCAACGTCCTGACTTTC.

DNA for the CDR3: TGTGCCACCCACAAACGGACAAGGACCGGGGAGCTGTTTTTT. Amino acids: CATHKRTRTGELFF. The chain joins TRBV24-1 to TRBJ2-2; TRBD1 might be the D (5 bases). Germline V gene sequence: CDR1 KGHDR, CDR2 SFDVKD. Deletions cut 9 bases from V and 5 bases from J, with 15 bases between. This CDR3 spans 14 amino acids.

The table lists this clonotype with a few counts. The V call is TRBV6-5, the J call TRBJ2-3; unclear D gene. Germline values: CDR1 MNHEY, CDR2 SVGAGI. The CDR3 is 15 residues long. Trimming left V 2 bases short and J 0 bases short, with 9 bases between. The CDR3, as DNA: TGTGCCAGCAGTTACCTCGGACCCAGCACAGATACGCAGTATTTT. Its protein is CASSYLGPSTDTQYF.

This clonotype has only a few counts. The CDR3 DNA is TGTGCCAGCAGTGACCACCAGGGGTCCTATGGCTACACCTTC. This codes for CASSDHQGSYGYTF. The chain uses TRBV25-1 and TRBJ1-2; TRBD1 might be the D (6 bases). The CDR3 has 14 amino acids. V was cut by 3 bases and J by 4 bases, with 12 bases left in between. The germline V gene encodes CDR1 MGHDK and CDR2 SYGVNS.

In this sample, this clonotype turned up a few times. This chain uses TRBV27 with TRBJ2-7; 9 nucleotides line up with TRBD1. CDR3 length: 14 amino acids. Germline V gene sequence: CDR1 MNHEY, CDR2 SMNVEV (reference sequence). V gave up 5 bases and J gave up 6 bases; unmatched junction bases: 8. The CDR3 is CASSPTQGAVEQYF. CDR3 coding DNA: TGTGCCAGCAGTCCCACACAGGGGGCGGTCGAGCAGTACTTC.